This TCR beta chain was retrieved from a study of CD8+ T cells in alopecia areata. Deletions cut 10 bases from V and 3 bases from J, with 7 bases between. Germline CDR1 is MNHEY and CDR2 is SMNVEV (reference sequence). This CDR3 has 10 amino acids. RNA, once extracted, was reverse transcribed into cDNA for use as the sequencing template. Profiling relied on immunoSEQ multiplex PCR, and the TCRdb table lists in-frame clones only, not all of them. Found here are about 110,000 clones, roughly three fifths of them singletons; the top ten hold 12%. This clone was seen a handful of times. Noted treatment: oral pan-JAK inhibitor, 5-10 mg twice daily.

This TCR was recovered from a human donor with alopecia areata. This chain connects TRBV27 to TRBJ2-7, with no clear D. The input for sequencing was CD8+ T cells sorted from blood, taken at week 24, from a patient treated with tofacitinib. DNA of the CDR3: TGTGCCACAGGCGACTACGAGCAGTACTTC. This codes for CATGDYEQYF.